The 29 T cell receptor beta chains listed next were all sequenced from one sample in a study of CD8 T cells in Susac syndrome. After extraction with the RNeasy kit, roughly 0.5 to 1 ug of the RNA was reverse transcribed using random hexamers. TCRdb re-derived calls from the immunoSEQ multiplex PCR reads in MiXCR, one entry per CDR3 protein. Of 300,000 to 350,000 distinct CDR3 sequences listed, roughly nine tenths were seen once; the top ten hold more than 0.06%. The sequenced material came from CD4+ T cells from PBMCs. The source of these receptors is a human donor with multiple sclerosis.

The chain joins TRBV4-3 to TRBJ2-3, with 7 bases that match TRBD1. Per the germline V gene, CDR1 is LGHNA and CDR2 is YSLEER. J was trimmed by 7 bases and V by 0 bases; bases with no gene match: 10. The CDR3 length is 16 residues. The CDR3: CASSQDTRTGAYTQYF. DNA of the CDR3: TGCGCCAGCAGCCAAGATACGCGAACAGGGGCCTATACGCAGTATTTT.

The V gene is TRBV15, the J gene TRBJ2-4; possibly TRBD1 for D (5 bases). V was pared by 1 base and J by 5 bases, with 9 bases between. The CDR3 length is 14 residues. Germline lookup yields CDR1 LNHNV and CDR2 YYDKDF (reference sequence). The CDR3 protein is CATSRAQGENIQYF. The CDR3 coding sequence is TGTGCCACCAGCAGAGCGCAGGGCGAAAACATTCAGTACTTC.

J is TRBJ1-3 and V is TRBV18; a possible D gene is TRBD1 (5 bases). The germline V gene has CDR1 KGHSH and CDR2 LQKENI. The CDR3 runs 17 residues. Trimming removed 2 bases from V and 0 bases from J, with 14 bases in between. In DNA, the CDR3 is TGTGCCAGCTCACCAAGGGAGGGGCCCGGCTCTGGAAACACCATATATTTT. It yields the protein CASSPREGPGSGNTIYF.

This chain links TRBV6-2 or TRBV6-3 with TRBJ1-2; no firm D call. The CDR3 is 15 residues long. Germline values: CDR1 MNHEY, CDR2 SVGEGT. The ends were cut back, 0 bases at V and 8 bases at J, with 16 bases in the middle. DNA of the CDR3: TGTGCCAGCAGTTACTCGAGAGAAAACCTTAGGGGCTACACCTTC. This sequence encodes CASSYSRENLRGYTF.

This clonotype was found once. This sequence joins TRBV6-2 or TRBV6-3 and TRBJ2-7; 10 bases line up with TRBD1. Per germline, CDR1 MNHEY and CDR2 SVGEGT. CDR3 length: 19 amino acids. V was pared by 2 bases and J by 4 bases, with 17 bases of the junction left unmatched. The CDR3 DNA reads TGTGCCAGCAGTTACCCTACCGACCCGGGACAGGGGTTCACGTACGAGCAGTACTTC. It codes for CASSYPTDPGQGFTYEQYF.

V is TRBV10-3 and J is TRBJ2-5, with TRBD2 matching over 7 bases. The germline gives CDR1 ENHRY, CDR2 SYGVKD. V was pared by 6 bases and J by 2 bases, with 6 bases of the junction left unmatched. This CDR3 is built from 14 residues. The CDR3 region has the DNA TGTGCCATCAGCCCGGGACTACTACAAGAGACCCAGTACTTC. Amino acid sequence: CAISPGLLQETQYF.

J is TRBJ2-7 and V is TRBV7-3, with D perhaps matching TRBD1 or TRBD2 (5 bases each). V gave up 2 bases and J gave up 6 bases, with 17 bases separating them. Germline lookup yields CDR1 SGHTA and CDR2 FQGTGA. CDR3 length: 15 amino acids. DNA for the CDR3: TGTGCCAGCAGCTTAGACGGGGCGTTCTCGGGCGAGCAGTACTTC. It translates to CASSLDGAFSGEQYF.

The chain is built from TRBV29-1 and TRBJ2-3; D remains ambiguous. Germline V gene data show CDR1 as SQVTM and CDR2 as ANQGSEA. This CDR3 contains 13 residues. Deletions cut 7 bases from V and 2 bases from J, with 13 bases between. In DNA form, the CDR3 reads TGCAGCGCCCCCACCGGATTCACAGATACGCAGTATTTT. This translates into CSAPTGFTDTQYF.

This sequence joins TRBV9 and TRBJ1-5; D is undetermined. The CDR3 is 17 amino acids. V lost 4 bases and J 0 bases, leaving 17 bases between the germline ends. Germline V gene data show CDR1 as SGDLS and CDR2 as YYNGEE. CDR3 protein: CASSLFRDRDSNQPQHF. CDR3 sequence (DNA): TGTGCCAGCAGCCTGTTTCGAGACCGAGATAGCAATCAGCCCCAGCATTTT.

V is TRBV15 and J is TRBJ1-5, with D perhaps TRBD1 (5 bases). CDR1 and CDR2 from the germline V gene are LNHNV and YYDKDF (reference sequence). The CDR3 is 14 amino acids. Trimming shortened V by 6 bases and J by 5 bases, and 14 bases separated the two germline ends. The CDR3 reads CATSPGGGYQPQHF. CDR3 nucleotide sequence: TGTGCCACCAGTCCAGGTGGGGGGTATCAGCCCCAGCATTTT.

The chain carries TRBV20-1 and TRBJ1-2, with TRBD1 as a possible D gene (5 bases). Trimming shortened V by 6 bases and J by 4 bases, and 15 bases separated the two germline ends. The germline V gene encodes CDR1 DFQATT and CDR2 SNEGSKA (reference sequence). The CDR3 covers 13 residues. The CDR3 protein is CSAGAGNTYGYTF. CDR3 coding DNA: TGCAGTGCCGGGGCAGGGAATACCTATGGCTACACCTTC.

The chain is built from TRBV7-9 and TRBJ1-1; TRBD1 is a possible D gene (5 bases). Germline V gene lookup returns CDR1 SEHNR and CDR2 FQNEAQ (reference sequence). Trimming removed 3 bases at V and 3 bases at J, with 14 bases between. The CDR3 extends over 15 amino acids. The DNA of the CDR3 is TGTGCCAGCAGCTTGTGGCGCAGGGAGGACACTGAAGCTTTCTTT. It yields the protein CASSLWRREDTEAFF.

The V gene is TRBV29-1, the J gene TRBJ2-7, with 7 bases identical to TRBD1. The CDR3 totals 14 residues. From germline, CDR1 is SQVTM and CDR2 ANQGSEA. After removal of 5 bases from V and 2 bases from J, the junction contained 9 bases not matched to a gene. CDR3 in DNA: TGCAGCGTTCAACAGACAGGGAACACCTACGAGCAGTACTTC. Translation gives CSVQQTGNTYEQYF.

The chain employs TRBV20-1 and TRBJ1-2; 12 bases fit TRBD1. V dropped 3 bases and J dropped 8; count of bases not matched to a gene: 4. This CDR3 is built from 13 residues. Germline lookup yields CDR1 DFQATT and CDR2 SNEGSKA (reference sequence). The CDR3 DNA sequence: TGCAGTGCTAGGGGGACAGGGGGCCACGGCTACACCTTC. This sequence encodes CSARGTGGHGYTF.

The chain uses TRBV7-2 and TRBJ2-1, with D tentatively TRBD2 (6 bases). This CDR3 region has 15 residues. Germline V CDR1 and CDR2: SGHTA, FQGNSA. V lost 5 bases and J 1 base, leaving 12 bases between the germline ends. The DNA for the CDR3 is TGTGCCAGCAGCCCGGGACTGCCATCCTACAATGAGCAGTTCTTC. Its translation: CASSPGLPSYNEQFF.

The rearrangement uses TRBV12-3 or TRBV12-4 and TRBJ2-6; possibly TRBD1 for D (6 bases). Trimming cost V 6 bases and J 0 bases, with 12 bases left between them. This CDR3 spans 16 amino acids. CDR3 DNA: TGTGCCAGCAGAGAACAGGGCCTCTCTGGGGCCAACGTCCTGACTTTC. Its translation: CASREQGLSGANVLTF.

This chain links TRBV19 with TRBJ1-1; possible D gene TRBD1, 5 bases. V was pared by 7 bases and J by 1 base, with 16 bases between. Germline CDR1 and CDR2: LNHDA and SQIVND (reference sequence). CDR3 length: 15 residues. CDR3 DNA: TGTGCCAGTATTAGGGCAGGGACCGCGAACACTGAAGCTTTCTTT. This sequence encodes CASIRAGTANTEAFF.

The chain combines TRBV19 with TRBJ1-2; D not resolved. Per germline, CDR1 LNHDA and CDR2 SQIVND (reference sequence). The CDR3 is 16 amino acids. Trimming pared 5 bases from V and 8 bases from J, leaving 24 bases between. DNA for the CDR3: TGTGCCAGTAGTCCCTCCGGGGTAGGTTTGGAGGTCGGCTACACCTTC. This encodes CASSPSGVGLEVGYTF.

V usage is TRBV24-1 and J usage is TRBJ2-1, with 7 bases identical to TRBD1. V lost 4 bases to trimming and J lost 2 bases; unmatched junction nucleotides: 4. Germline V gene sequence: CDR1 KGHDR, CDR2 SFDVKD. This CDR3 region has 15 residues. CDR3 sequence: CATSDPGTAYNEQFF. CDR3 DNA: TGTGCCACCAGTGACCCCGGGACAGCCTACAATGAGCAGTTCTTC.

CDR3: CASSQDAIYLYNEQFF. The CDR3 region has the DNA TGTGCCAGCAGCCAAGATGCCATTTACCTCTACAATGAGCAGTTCTTC. This rearrangement joins TRBV4-2 to TRBJ2-1, with no clear D. This CDR3 region has 16 residues. Germline V gene lookup returns CDR1 LGHNA and CDR2 YNFKEQ. Deletions cut 0 bases from V and 3 bases from J, with 12 bases between.

The rearrangement joins TRBV20-1 to TRBJ2-7; 14 nucleotides line up with TRBD2. With V trimmed by 5 bases and J by 7 bases, 4 bases remained unmatched. CDR1 and CDR2 (germline): DFQATT, SNEGSKA (reference sequence). The CDR3 length is 13 residues. The CDR3 DNA reads TGCAGTGCTGGGGGACTAGCGGGAGTTGAGCAGTACTTC. Its protein is CSAGGLAGVEQYF.

J is TRBJ2-2 and V is TRBV9, with no clear D. This CDR3 spans 14 amino acids. The germline V gene encodes CDR1 SGDLS and CDR2 YYNGEE. Trimming left V 0 bases short and J 5 bases short, with 8 bases between. CDR3 DNA: TGTGCCAGCAGCGTAGCTGGCAGGACCGGGGAGCTGTTTTTT. Its protein is CASSVAGRTGELFF.

The chain has TRBV12-3 or TRBV12-4 and TRBJ1-2, with 7 bases lining up with TRBD1. This CDR3 spans 14 amino acids. V trimming: 6 bases; J trimming: 2 bases; junction bases outside the gene matches: 6. In DNA, the CDR3 is TGTGCCAGCAGACCGACAGGGCGCAACTATGGCTACACCTTC. Translating gives CASRPTGRNYGYTF.

This chain uses TRBV6-5 with TRBJ2-7; possibly TRBD1 for D (5 bases). V was pared by 8 bases and J by 7 bases, with 18 bases between. Looked up from germline, CDR1 is MNHEY and CDR2 is SVGAGI. This CDR3 region has 13 residues. The CDR3 sequence is CASGRTTRAEQYF. The CDR3 nucleotides are TGTGCCAGCGGAAGGACAACTCGAGCAGAGCAGTACTTC.

This chain links TRBV3-1 with TRBJ1-2, with 8 positions matching TRBD1. Trimming took 0 bases from V and 8 from J; bases not matched to a gene: 8. This CDR3 spans 15 amino acids. Per the germline V gene, CDR1 is LGHDT and CDR2 is YNNKEL (reference sequence). CDR3 nucleotide sequence: TGTGCCAGCAGCCAAGAGGCAGGGGGCCTAGGAGGCTACACCTTC. This translates into CASSQEAGGLGGYTF.

The rearrangement links TRBV6-2 or TRBV6-3 to TRBJ2-3; 11 positions agree with TRBD2. V shed 6 bases and J 8 bases; nucleotides not matched to a gene: 7. The germline V gene has CDR1 MNHEY and CDR2 SVGEGT. The CDR3 is 14 residues long. DNA for the CDR3: TGTGCCAGCAGATTAGCGGGAGGGCCAGGTACGCAGTATTTT. Amino acid sequence: CASRLAGGPGTQYF.

This chain links TRBV19 with TRBJ1-6, with D tentatively TRBD1 (5 bases). There are 15 residues in the CDR3. V gave up 8 bases and J gave up 0 bases, with 11 bases separating them. The germline gives CDR1 LNHDA, CDR2 SQIVND (reference sequence). The CDR3 nucleotides read TGTGCCAGTGGGCTTGGGGGCTCCTATAATTCACCCCTCCACTTT. Translation: CASGLGGSYNSPLHF.

The chain has TRBV7-2 and TRBJ1-1; 7 bases match TRBD1. V was pared by 2 bases and J by 0 bases, with 3 bases of the junction left unmatched. The germline V gene encodes CDR1 SGHTA and CDR2 FQGNSA. This CDR3 has 15 residues. The CDR3 nucleotides are TGTGCCAGCAGCTTAAGGGGGCAAATGAACACTGAAGCTTTCTTT. It encodes CASSLRGQMNTEAFF.

The chain links TRBV5-1 to TRBJ2-7; D gene ambiguous. V was cut by 6 bases and J by 6 bases, with 10 bases left in between. The CDR3 contains 11 residues. Looked up from germline, CDR1 is SGHRS and CDR2 is YFSETQ. The CDR3, as DNA: TGCGCCAGCACCGATTCAGTCGAGCAGTACTTC. This sequence encodes CASTDSVEQYF.